This T cell receptor beta chain was recovered during a study of blood T cell repertoires in COVID-19 (dated by TCRdb to about 2020). In the study overall: Samples from collaborators originated in the United States, Italy and Spain and spanned both the acute and convalescent phases of COVID-19. The prospective study material was composed of cDNA or gDNA derived from T cells, B-cell-depleted T cells, or PBMCs. Subjects who had been exposed to COVID-19, were actively infected with it, or had recovered from it provided the deeply sampled blood TCRbeta repertoires that made up the dataset. The repertoires were released in a freely available public database intended as a resource for research on the immune response to SARS-CoV-2. The samples were drawn from the first 160 participants of the ongoing ImmuneRACE study and from 1,200 or so subjects provided by 6 global collaborators. The sample metadata nearly always contained a de-identified subject ID, COVID-19 status, age in years and sex. Where available, HLA class I and class II types were taken from metadata supplied by the sample provider and were not determined by assay-based typing.

What the research found in general, with its limitations: The amount of clinical and demographic metadata varied by source and participant and was provided uncurated.

To note about this clone: The target of this receptor is not known. Qualities for individual bases were not recorded, and no much larger clone is one base off.

The immunoSEQ Assay, a bias-controlled multiplex PCR, was used to amplify TCRbeta CDR3 regions from genomic DNA. The source study handled its data this way. Nucleated cell counts per sample were estimated from amplification of reference gene primers within the assay. To quantify the absolute abundance of each unique TCRbeta CDR3 rearrangement, sequence reads were collapsed and filtered. For each sample, productive Simpson clonality was calculated as the square root of Simpson's diversity index over productive rearrangements. TCRdb took this table from immuneACCESS and kept in-frame rearrangements with V and J called. Such tables lack part of the clones; where checked against another copy, unresolved V genes explain under half of the gap, and the rest is unexplained. V, J and clone size are those of that table, while D and trimming were read from the DNA. The sample records some 300,000 clones, over 75% of which are singletons. The ten largest account for roughly 1% of the sample.

Trimming takes 4 bases from V and 4 bases from J, and the germline ends sit 11 bases apart. Via the germline V gene, CDR1 is SGHRS and CDR2 YFSETQ. The CDR3 sequence holds 13 residues, the cysteine and phenylalanine included. The kept DNA is CDR3 alone, 39 bases in frame from the first base. Participants in the prospective study were enrolled through a virtual design, were aged roughly 18 to 90 years, and lived in about 25 United States geographic areas. In the prospective study, cohorts were assigned on the basis of participant-reported clinical history obtained from a screening survey and a study questionnaire. ImmuneRACE Cohort 3 recovered participants were defined by two consecutive negative NP/OP PCR tests, healthcare professional clearance, or symptom resolution. In the prospective study, mobile phlebotomists collected whole blood, serum and a nasopharyngeal or oropharyngeal swab from each participant. Over an approximately 2-month period, participants in the prospective study had the option of providing additional blood draws and questionnaires. Blood samples from the prospective study were shipped frozen or at room temperature prior to DNA extraction.

The TCR originated in a woman aged 30 to 39 who had recovered from COVID-19. What was sequenced was PBMCs or T cells enriched from blood (not recorded which). The chain links TRBV5-1 with TRBJ1-2; a tentative D call is TRBD1 (6 bases match). The nucleotide sequence reads TGCGCCAGCAGCGGGGGACAAGGCTATGGCTACACCTTC. The resulting protein is CASSGGQGYGYTF.